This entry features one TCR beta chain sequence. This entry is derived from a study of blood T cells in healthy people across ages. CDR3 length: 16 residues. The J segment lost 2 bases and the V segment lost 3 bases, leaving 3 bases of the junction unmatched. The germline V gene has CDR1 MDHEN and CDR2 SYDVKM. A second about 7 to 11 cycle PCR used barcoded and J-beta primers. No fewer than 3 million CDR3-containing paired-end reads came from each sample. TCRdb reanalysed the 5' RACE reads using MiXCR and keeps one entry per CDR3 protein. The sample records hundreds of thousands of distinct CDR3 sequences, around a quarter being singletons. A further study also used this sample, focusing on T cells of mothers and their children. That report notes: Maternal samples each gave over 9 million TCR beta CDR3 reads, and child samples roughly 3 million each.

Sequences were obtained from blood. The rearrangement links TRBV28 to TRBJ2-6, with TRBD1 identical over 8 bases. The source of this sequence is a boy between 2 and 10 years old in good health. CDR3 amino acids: CASSLFRGPGANVLTF. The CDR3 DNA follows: TGTGCCAGCAGTTTGTTCAGGGGGCCTGGGGCCAACGTCCTGACTTTC.